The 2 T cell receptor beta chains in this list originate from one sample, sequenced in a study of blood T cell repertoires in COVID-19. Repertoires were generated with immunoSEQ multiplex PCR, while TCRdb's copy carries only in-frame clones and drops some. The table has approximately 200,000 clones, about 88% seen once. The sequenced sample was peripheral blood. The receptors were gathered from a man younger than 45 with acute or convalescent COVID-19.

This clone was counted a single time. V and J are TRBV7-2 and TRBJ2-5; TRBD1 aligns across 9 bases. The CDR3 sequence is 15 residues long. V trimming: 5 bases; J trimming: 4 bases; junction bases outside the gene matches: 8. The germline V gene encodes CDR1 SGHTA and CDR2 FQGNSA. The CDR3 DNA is TGTGCCAGCAGCGGACAGGGGCGGATTGGAGAGACCCAGTACTTC. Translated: CASSGQGRIGETQYF. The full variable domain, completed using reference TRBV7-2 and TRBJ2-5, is GAGVSQSPSNKVTEKGKDVELRCDPISGHTALYWYRQSLGQGLEFLIYFQGNSAPDKSGLPSDRFSAERTGGSVSTLTIQRTQQEDSAVYLCASSGQGRIGETQYFGPGTRLLVL.

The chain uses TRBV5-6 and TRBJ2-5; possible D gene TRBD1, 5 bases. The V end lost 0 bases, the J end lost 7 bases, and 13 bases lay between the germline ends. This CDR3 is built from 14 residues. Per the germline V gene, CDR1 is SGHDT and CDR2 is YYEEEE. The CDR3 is CASSLDRRWGTQYF. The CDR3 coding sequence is TGTGCCAGCAGCTTGGACAGGCGGTGGGGGACCCAGTACTTC.